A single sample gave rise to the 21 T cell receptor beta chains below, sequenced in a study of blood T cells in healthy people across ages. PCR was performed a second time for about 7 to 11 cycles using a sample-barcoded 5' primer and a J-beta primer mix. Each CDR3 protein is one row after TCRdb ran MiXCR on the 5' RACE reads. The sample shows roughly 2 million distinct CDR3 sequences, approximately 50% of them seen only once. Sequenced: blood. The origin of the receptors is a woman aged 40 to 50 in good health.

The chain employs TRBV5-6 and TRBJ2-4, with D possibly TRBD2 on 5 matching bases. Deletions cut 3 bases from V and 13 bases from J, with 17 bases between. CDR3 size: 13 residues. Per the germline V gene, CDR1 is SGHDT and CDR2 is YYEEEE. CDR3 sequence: CASSWTLQGSQYF. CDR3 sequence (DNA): TGTGCCAGCAGCTGGACTCTACAAGGGTCCCAGTACTTC.

CDR3: CASSFRDPVADTQYF. CDR3 nucleotide sequence: TGCGCCAGCAGCTTCCGGGACCCGGTGGCAGATACGCAGTATTTT. This chain joins TRBV5-1 and TRBJ2-3; D may be TRBD1 or TRBD2 (5 bases each). Germline assignment: CDR1 SGHRS and CDR2 YFSETQ. This CDR3 is 15 amino acids long. Trimming cost V 2 bases and J 4 bases, with 14 bases left between them.

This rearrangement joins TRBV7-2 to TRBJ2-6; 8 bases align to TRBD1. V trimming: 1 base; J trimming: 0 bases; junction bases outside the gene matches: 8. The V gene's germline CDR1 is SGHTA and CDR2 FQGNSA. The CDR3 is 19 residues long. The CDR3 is CASSLGFQGANSGANVLTF. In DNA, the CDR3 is TGTGCCAGCAGCTTAGGGTTCCAGGGGGCTAACTCTGGGGCCAACGTCCTGACTTTC.

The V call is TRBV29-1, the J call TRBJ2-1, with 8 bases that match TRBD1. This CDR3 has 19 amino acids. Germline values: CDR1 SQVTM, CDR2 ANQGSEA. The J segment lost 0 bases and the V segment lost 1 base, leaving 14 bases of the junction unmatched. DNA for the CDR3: TGCAGCGTTGAAGCAACAGGGGGTCGCTCTGCAAGCTCCTACAATGAGCAGTTCTTC. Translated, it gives CSVEATGGRSASSYNEQFF.

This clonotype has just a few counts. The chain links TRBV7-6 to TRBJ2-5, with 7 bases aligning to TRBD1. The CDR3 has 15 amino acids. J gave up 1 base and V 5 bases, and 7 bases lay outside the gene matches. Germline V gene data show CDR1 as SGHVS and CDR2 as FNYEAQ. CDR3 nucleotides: TGTGCCAGCAGCGGGAACAGGGGCCCCCAAGAGACCCAGTACTTC. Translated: CASSGNRGPQETQYF.

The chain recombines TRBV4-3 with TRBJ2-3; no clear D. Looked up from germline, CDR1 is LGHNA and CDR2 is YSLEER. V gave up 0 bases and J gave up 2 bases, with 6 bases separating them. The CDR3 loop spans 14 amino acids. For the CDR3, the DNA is TGCGCCAGCAGCCAAGATGACTTCACAGATACGCAGTATTTT. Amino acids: CASSQDDFTDTQYF.

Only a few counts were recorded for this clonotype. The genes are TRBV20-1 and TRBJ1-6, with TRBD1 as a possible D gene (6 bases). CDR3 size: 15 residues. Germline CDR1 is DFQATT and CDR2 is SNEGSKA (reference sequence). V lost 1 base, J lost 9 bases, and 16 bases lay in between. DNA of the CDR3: TGCAGTGCTAGAGGGACGGCGAGGGGGATTTCACCCCTCCACTTT. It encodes CSARGTARGISPLHF.

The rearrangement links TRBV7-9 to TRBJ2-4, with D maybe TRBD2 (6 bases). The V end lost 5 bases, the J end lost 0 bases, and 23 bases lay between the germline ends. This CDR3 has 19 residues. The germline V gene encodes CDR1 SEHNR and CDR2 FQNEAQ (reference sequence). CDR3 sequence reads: CASSPRAPDYTIAKNIQYF. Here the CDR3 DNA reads TGTGCCAGCAGCCCCCGTGCCCCGGACTATACGATAGCCAAAAACATTCAGTACTTC.

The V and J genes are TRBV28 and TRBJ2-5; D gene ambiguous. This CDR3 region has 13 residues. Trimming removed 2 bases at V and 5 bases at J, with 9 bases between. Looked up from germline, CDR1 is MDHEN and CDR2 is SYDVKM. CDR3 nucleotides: TGTGCCAGCAGTTTAGTGATTGATGAGACCCAGTACTTC. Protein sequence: CASSLVIDETQYF.

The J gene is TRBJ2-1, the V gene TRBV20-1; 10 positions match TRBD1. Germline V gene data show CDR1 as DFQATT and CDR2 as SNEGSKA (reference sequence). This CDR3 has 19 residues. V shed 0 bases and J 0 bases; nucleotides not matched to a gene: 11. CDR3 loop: CSARDLGTGAVRSYNEQFF. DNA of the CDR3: TGCAGTGCTAGAGATCTGGGGACAGGGGCTGTTCGCTCCTACAATGAGCAGTTCTTC.

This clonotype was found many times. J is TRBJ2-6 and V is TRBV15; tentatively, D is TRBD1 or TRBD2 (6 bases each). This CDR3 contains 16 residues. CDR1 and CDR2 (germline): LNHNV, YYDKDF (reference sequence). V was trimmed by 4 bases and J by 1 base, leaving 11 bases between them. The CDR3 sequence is CATSMRGVSGANVLTF. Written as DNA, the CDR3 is TGTGCCACCAGCATGAGGGGGGTATCTGGGGCCAACGTCCTGACTTTC.

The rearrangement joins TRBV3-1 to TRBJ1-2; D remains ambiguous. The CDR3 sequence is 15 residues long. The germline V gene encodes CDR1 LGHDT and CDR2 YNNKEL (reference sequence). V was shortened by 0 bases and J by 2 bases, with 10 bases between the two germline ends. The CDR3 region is CASSQDPAANYGYTF. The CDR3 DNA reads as TGTGCCAGCAGCCAAGATCCCGCGGCGAACTATGGCTACACCTTC. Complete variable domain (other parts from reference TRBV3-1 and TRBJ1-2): DTAVSQTPKYLVTQMGNDKSIKCEQNLGHDTMYWYKQDSKKFLKIMFSYNNKELIINETVPNRFSPKSPDKAHLNLHINSLELGDSAVYFCASSQDPAANYGYTFGSGTRLTVV.

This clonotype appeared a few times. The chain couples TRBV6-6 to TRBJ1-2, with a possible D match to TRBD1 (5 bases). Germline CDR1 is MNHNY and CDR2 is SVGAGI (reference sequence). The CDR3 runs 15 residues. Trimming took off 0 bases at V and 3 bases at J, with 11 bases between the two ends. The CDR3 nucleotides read TGTGCCAGCAGTTACTCCGGCGGGGGAGACTATGGCTACACCTTC. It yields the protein CASSYSGGGDYGYTF.

CDR3 sequence: CATRGGTGNEQFF. The CDR3 nucleotides read TGTGCCACCAGGGGAGGGACAGGGAATGAGCAGTTCTTC. The chain combines TRBV24-1 with TRBJ2-1; 9 nucleotides line up with TRBD1. Germline V CDR1 and CDR2: KGHDR, SFDVKD. J was trimmed by 7 bases and V by 7 bases; bases with no gene match: 4. CDR3 size: 13 residues.

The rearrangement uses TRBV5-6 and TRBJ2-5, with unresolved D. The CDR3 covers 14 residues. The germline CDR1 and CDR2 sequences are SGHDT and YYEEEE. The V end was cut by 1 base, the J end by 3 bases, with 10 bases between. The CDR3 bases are TGTGCCAGCAGCTTGTTAAACCGGAAAGAGACCCAGTACTTC. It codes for CASSLLNRKETQYF.

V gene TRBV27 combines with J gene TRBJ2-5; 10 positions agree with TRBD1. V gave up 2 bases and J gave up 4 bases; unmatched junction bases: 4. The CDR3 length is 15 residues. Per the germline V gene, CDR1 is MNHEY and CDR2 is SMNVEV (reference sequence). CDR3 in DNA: TGTGCCAGCAGTTTAAGGACAGGGGGGAGAGAGACCCAGTACTTC. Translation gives CASSLRTGGRETQYF.

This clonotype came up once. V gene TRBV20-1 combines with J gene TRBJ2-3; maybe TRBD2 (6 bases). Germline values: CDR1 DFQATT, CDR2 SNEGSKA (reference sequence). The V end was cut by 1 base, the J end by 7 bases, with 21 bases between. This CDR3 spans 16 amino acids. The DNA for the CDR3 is TGCAGTGCTAGAGTCGGGGCTGGGGGAGGAATGAATACGCAGTATTTT. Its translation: CSARVGAGGGMNTQYF.

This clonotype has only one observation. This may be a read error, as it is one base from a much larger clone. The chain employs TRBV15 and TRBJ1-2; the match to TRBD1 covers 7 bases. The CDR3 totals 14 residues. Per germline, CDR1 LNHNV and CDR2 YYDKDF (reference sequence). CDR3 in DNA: TGTGTCACCAGCAGAGGGGGCGGAAACTATGGCTACACCTTC. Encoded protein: CVTSRGGGNYGYTF.

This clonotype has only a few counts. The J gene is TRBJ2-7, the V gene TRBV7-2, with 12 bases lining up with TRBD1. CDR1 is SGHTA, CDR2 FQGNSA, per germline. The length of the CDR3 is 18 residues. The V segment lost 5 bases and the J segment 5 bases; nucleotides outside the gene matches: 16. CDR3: CASSRWGQGAEKINEQYF. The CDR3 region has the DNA TGTGCCAGCAGCCGATGGGGACAGGGGGCGGAAAAGATAAACGAGCAGTACTTC.

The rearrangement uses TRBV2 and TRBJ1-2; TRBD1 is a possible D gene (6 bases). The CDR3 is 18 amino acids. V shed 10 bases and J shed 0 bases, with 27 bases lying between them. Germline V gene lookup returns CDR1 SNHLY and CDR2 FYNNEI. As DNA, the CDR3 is TGTGCCATTCCGGGGTTAGCCTTTACACAGGGACCTAACTATGGCTACACCTTC. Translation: CAIPGLAFTQGPNYGYTF.

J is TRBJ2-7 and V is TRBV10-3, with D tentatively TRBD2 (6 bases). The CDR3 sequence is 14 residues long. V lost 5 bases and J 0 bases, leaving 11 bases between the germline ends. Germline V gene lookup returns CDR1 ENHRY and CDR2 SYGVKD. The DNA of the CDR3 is TGTGCCATCAGTCCGGGGGTAATCTCCTACGAGCAGTACTTC. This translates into CAISPGVISYEQYF.